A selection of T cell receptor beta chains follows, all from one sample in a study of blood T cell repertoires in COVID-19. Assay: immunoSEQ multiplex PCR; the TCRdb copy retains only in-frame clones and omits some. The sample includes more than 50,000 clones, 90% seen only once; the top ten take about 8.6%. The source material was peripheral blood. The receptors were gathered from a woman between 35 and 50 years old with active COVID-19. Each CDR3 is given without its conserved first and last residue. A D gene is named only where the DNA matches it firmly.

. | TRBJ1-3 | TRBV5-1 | ASSLAGSPGNTIY
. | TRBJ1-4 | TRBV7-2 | ASTLGGVTTNEKLF
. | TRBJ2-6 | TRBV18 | ASSPVSWGTGANVLT
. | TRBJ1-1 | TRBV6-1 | ASSGRYRGALRTEAF
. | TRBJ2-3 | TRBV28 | ASSSRGAGFDTQY
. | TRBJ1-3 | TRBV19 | ASTATSSGNTIY
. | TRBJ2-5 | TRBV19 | ASSIGRSQETQY
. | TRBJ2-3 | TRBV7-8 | ASTPLRGTDTQY
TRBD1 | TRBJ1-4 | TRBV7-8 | ASSLIRRGPTNEKLF
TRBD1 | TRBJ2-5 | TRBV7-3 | ASSLGTGSETQY
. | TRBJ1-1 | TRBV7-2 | AGSVKWSTEAF
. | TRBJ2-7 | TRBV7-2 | ASSWASTAPYEQY
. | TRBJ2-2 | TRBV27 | ASSFDRGTGELF
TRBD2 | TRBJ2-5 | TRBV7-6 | ASSLATSSGGGETQY
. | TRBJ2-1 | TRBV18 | ASSPPYGSSYNEQF
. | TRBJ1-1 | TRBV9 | ASSVHQWPNTEAF
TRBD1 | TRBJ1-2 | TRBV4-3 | ASSPGTGGNYGYT
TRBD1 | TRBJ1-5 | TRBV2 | ASTRGQGSYQPQH
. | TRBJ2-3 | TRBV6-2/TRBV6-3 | ASSSSGTNTDTQY
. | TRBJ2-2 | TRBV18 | ASSPRQTTGELF
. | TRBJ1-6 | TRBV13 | ASSLNPRGLGNSPLH
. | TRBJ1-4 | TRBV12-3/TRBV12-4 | ASSQSGVEKLF
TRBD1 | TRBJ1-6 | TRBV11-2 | ASSLRTGPNSPLH
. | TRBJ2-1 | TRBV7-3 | ASSLMGGPSNEQF
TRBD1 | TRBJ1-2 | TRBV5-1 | ASSLATGSGYT
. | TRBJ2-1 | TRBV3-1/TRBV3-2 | ASVSRGTAGDEQF
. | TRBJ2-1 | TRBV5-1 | ASSGGLTSNSNEQF
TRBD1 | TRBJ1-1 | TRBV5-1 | ASSLARGLGTEAF
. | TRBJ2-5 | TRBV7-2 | ASSLGVETQY
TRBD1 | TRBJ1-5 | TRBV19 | ASSIPSTGAAITQH
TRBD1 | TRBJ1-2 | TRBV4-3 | ASSQLTRQGYGYT
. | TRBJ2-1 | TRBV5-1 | ASSLSRDTNNEQF
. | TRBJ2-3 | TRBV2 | ASMGSGLPRSADTQY
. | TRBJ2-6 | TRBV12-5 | ARGRHKYSGANVLT
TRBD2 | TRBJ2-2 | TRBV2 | ASSPWEGGELF
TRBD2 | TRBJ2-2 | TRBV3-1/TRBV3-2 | ASSHDGLAGENTGELF
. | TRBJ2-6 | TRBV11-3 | ASSPVSGANVLT
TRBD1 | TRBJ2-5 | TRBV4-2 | ASSQDSGDRGY
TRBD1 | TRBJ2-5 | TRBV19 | ASSIGGTGRRETQY
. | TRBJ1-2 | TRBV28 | ASSLWGAENYGYT
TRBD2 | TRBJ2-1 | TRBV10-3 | AISDSSGDWDEQF
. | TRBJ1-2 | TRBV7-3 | ASSLTGSQGYT
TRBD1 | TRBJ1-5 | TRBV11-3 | ASPKFRTGVNQPQH
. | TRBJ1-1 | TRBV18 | ASSPPGTPREAF
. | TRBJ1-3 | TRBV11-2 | ASSLVSYSGNTIY
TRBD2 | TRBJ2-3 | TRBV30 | AWTSGGGGAADTQY
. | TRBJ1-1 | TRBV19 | ASSIAGVGNEAF
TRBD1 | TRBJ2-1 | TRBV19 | ASSIAGQGFDEQF
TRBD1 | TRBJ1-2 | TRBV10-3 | AISPHSGGPPDRYT
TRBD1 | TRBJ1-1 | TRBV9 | ASSAGQGPNTEAF
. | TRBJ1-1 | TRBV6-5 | ASSYSTMGGTEAF
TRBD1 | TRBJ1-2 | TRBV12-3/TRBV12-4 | ASSLGQGLGYT